A selection of T cell receptor beta chains follows, all from one sample in a study of blood T cell repertoires in COVID-19. The table came from immunoSEQ multiplex PCR; TCRdb's copy has only in-frame clones and leaves some out. This table holds fewer than 350,000 clones, about 90% found once. Material for sequencing was peripheral blood. The receptors come from a woman in her thirties with COVID-19, enrolled during active disease. CDR3s include the opening cysteine and the closing phenylalanine or tryptophan. Fields, in order: clone size, CDR3 length, D gene, V gene, J gene, CDR3 protein, CDR3 DNA. The D gene is left open where the match is weak. Only part of the rows carry a size: once, few, many, or a class if the clone is expanded.

NA,13,NA,TRBV19,TRBJ1-1,CASSIGLVSEAFF,TGTGCCAGTAGTATAGGACTAGTCTCTGAAGCTTTCTTT
NA,12,NA,TRBV29-1,TRBJ2-3,CSVDRIQDTQYF,TGCAGCGTTGACCGAATACAAGATACGCAGTATTTT
NA,16,TRBD2,TRBV5-1,TRBJ2-7,CASSFGLAGISYEQYF,TGCGCCAGCAGCTTCGGACTAGCGGGGATTTCCTACGAGCAGTACTTC
NA,14,NA,TRBV7-2,TRBJ1-2,CASRETVRDYGYTF,TGTGCCAGCAGGGAGACAGTCAGGGACTATGGCTACACCTTC
once,13,NA,TRBV12-3/TRBV12-4,TRBJ2-3,CASSLGSRDTQYF,TGTGCCAGCAGTTTGGGTTCGAGGGATACGCAGTATTTT
NA,14,NA,TRBV6-5,TRBJ2-3,CASSIGPGGDTQYF,TGTGCCAGCAGTATAGGGCCCGGAGGGGATACGCAGTATTTT
NA,14,NA,TRBV13,TRBJ2-1,CASLHRGFRNEQFF,TGTGCCAGCCTCCACCGGGGGTTCCGCAATGAGCAGTTCTTC
NA,14,TRBD2,TRBV6-5,TRBJ2-1,CASSLWTSGNEQFF,TGTGCCAGCAGTCTTTGGACTAGCGGCAATGAGCAGTTCTTC
NA,15,NA,TRBV6-5,TRBJ2-7,CASSYSGRGSYEQYF,TGTGCCAGCAGTTACTCAGGCCGGGGGAGCTACGAGCAGTACTTC
NA,16,TRBD1,TRBV18,TRBJ1-2,CASSPLYTGGKYGYTF,TGTGCCAGCTCACCCTTATATACAGGGGGGAAATATGGCTACACCTTC
NA,15,NA,TRBV7-2,TRBJ1-1,CASSLDRTEGTEAFF,TGTGCCAGCAGCTTAGATAGGACCGAGGGCACTGAAGCTTTCTTT
NA,12,NA,TRBV7-9,TRBJ2-7,CASTDRSYEQYF,TGTGCCAGCACCGACAGATCCTACGAGCAGTACTTC
NA,15,NA,TRBV6-5,TRBJ2-5,CASSYGSLRGETQYF,TGTGCCAGCAGTTATGGGTCCCTCAGGGGAGAGACCCAGTACTTC
NA,13,NA,TRBV10-3,TRBJ1-2,CAISESEEYGYTF,TGTGCCATCAGTGAGTCGGAGGAGTATGGCTACACCTTC
NA,15,NA,TRBV13,TRBJ1-2,CASSSRIGGDYGYTF,TGTGCCAGCAGCTCAAGGATAGGGGGTGACTATGGCTACACCTTC
NA,14,TRBD1,TRBV19,TRBJ2-1,CASSMGQGYNEQFF,TGTGCCAGTAGTATGGGACAGGGGTACAATGAGCAGTTCTTC
once,16,NA,TRBV4-1,TRBJ2-1,CASSQRSSLENNEQFF,TGCGCCAGCAGCCAAAGAAGTAGCCTAGAAAACAATGAGCAGTTCTTC
NA,15,TRBD1,TRBV5-1,TRBJ2-1,CASRPQGVEYNEQFF,TGCGCCAGCAGACCACAGGGGGTCGAATACAATGAGCAGTTCTTC
NA,14,NA,TRBV11-2,TRBJ1-1,CASSSRTANTEAFF,TGTGCCAGCAGCTCCCGGACAGCCAACACTGAAGCTTTCTTT
NA,16,NA,TRBV6-4,TRBJ2-2,CASRGAAGDYTGELFF,TGTGCCAGCAGGGGGGCGGCGGGGGACTACACCGGGGAGCTGTTTTTT
NA,14,NA,TRBV24-1,TRBJ2-5,CATERDSSKETQYF,TGTGCCACCGAGAGAGACAGCTCCAAAGAGACCCAGTACTTC
NA,13,NA,TRBV18,TRBJ1-4,CASSSDWSEKLFF,TGTGCCAGCTCATCGGACTGGTCGGAAAAACTGTTTTTT
NA,11,NA,TRBV5-5,TRBJ2-7,CASSPGGEQYF,TGTGCCAGCAGCCCCGGAGGGGAGCAGTACTTC